The sequence of this T cell receptor (beta chain) was determined in a study of Ad26.COV2.S vaccination and SARS-CoV-2 variants. Whole-study context: Donor allocation was to the COV1001 Ad26.COV2.S trial arm. Recipients of Ad26.COV2.S got it intramuscularly, once or twice 56 days apart. Study observations and caveats: The study found higher spike-specific TCR breadth in vaccine than placebo recipients.

Data came from immunoSEQ multiplex PCR; TCRdb stores just in-frame clones and leaves some out. This table has a few hundred thousand clones, 75% to 90% appearing once. To note about this clone: No antigen is known for it.

Treatment described: around 19 received Ad26.COV2.S at low or high dose, single or two shots; about five received placebo; per-sample allocation not given. Day 63 after the first injection of vaccine or placebo was the sampling time. Vaccination used an Ad26 vector expressing Wuhan-strain SARS-CoV-2 spike. This CDR3 spans 15 amino acids. V was pared by 5 bases and J by 5 bases, with 8 bases of the junction left unmatched. Per germline, CDR1 KGHDR and CDR2 SFDVKD. The chain combines TRBV24-1 with TRBJ2-7; 10 bases map to TRBD2. The source of this sequence is a person between 18 and 60 years old who received the Ad26.COV2.S COVID-19 vaccine or a placebo. The sequenced sample was peripheral blood, obtained in a trial of Ad26.COV2.S vaccine versus placebo. Here the CDR3 DNA reads TGTGCCACCAGTGCCTCAGCGGGAGGGCGCGACGAGCAGTACTTC. Protein sequence: CATSASAGGRDEQYF.